A selection of T cell receptor beta chains follows, all from one sample in a study of T-cell memory formation after mild COVID-19. TCRdb reanalysed the 5' RACE reads using MiXCR and keeps one entry per CDR3 protein. The data hold around 420,000 distinct CDR3 sequences, with around 24% observed a single time. Sequenced sample: PBMCs or a T cell subset sorted from them (not recorded which). The receptors stem from an adult woman who had mild COVID-19 (a few samples of this study predate the infection). Cell type and time point are not known. Each CDR3 is given with its conserved first and last residue. The order of the fields is V gene, clone size, D gene, J gene, CDR3 DNA, CDR3 protein. D genes are given only for firm matches. Only some rows state a clone size, as once, few, many or a class for expanded clones.

v_gene: TRBV6-2/TRBV6-3; abundance: few; d_gene: TRBD1; j_gene: TRBJ2-7; CDR3nt: TGTGCCAGCAGTTACTCGACAGGGAACATTGGCGAGCAGTACTTC; CDR3aa: CASSYSTGNIGEQYF
v_gene: TRBV27; abundance: few; d_gene: NA; j_gene: TRBJ1-2; CDR3nt: TGTGCCAGCAGTTCACCAGGGGAGGTCTATGGCTACACCTTC; CDR3aa: CASSSPGEVYGYTF
v_gene: TRBV7-3; abundance: many; d_gene: TRBD2; j_gene: TRBJ2-3; CDR3nt: TGTGCCAGCAGCATTGGGGGGGGGACAGATACGCAGTATTTT; CDR3aa: CASSIGGGTDTQYF
v_gene: TRBV5-1; abundance: many; d_gene: NA; j_gene: TRBJ2-1; CDR3nt: TGCGCCAGCAGCTTGGCCTTTGCGGAGCATGAGCAGTTCTTC; CDR3aa: CASSLAFAEHEQFF
v_gene: TRBV24-1; abundance: NA; d_gene: NA; j_gene: TRBJ1-2; CDR3nt: TGTGCCACCAGTGACGCTTCGCGGGGGTCGCTGGGCTACACCTTC; CDR3aa: CATSDASRGSLGYTF
v_gene: TRBV2; abundance: few; d_gene: NA; j_gene: TRBJ1-2; CDR3nt: TGTGCCAGCAGTGAGCGGGGTAACTATGGCTACACCTTC; CDR3aa: CASSERGNYGYTF
v_gene: TRBV7-8; abundance: NA; d_gene: TRBD1; j_gene: TRBJ1-2; CDR3nt: TGTGCCAGCAGCCCGTGGGACAGTAACTATGGCTACACCTTC; CDR3aa: CASSPWDSNYGYTF
v_gene: TRBV30; abundance: NA; d_gene: NA; j_gene: TRBJ2-5; CDR3nt: TGTGCCTGGAGTGTTGCGGCAGGGGCGGGGGAGACCCAGTACTTC; CDR3aa: CAWSVAAGAGETQYF
v_gene: TRBV4-1; abundance: NA; d_gene: TRBD1; j_gene: TRBJ1-1; CDR3nt: TGCGCCAGCAGCCAGCCCCCGCACAGGGGGAACACTGAAGCTTTCTTT; CDR3aa: CASSQPPHRGNTEAFF
v_gene: TRBV12-3/TRBV12-4; abundance: few; d_gene: TRBD1; j_gene: TRBJ2-2; CDR3nt: TGTGCCAGCAGGCACCCAGGGGGCGCGGGGGAGCTGTTTTTT; CDR3aa: CASRHPGGAGELFF
v_gene: TRBV30; abundance: few; d_gene: NA; j_gene: TRBJ2-2; CDR3nt: TGTGCCTGGAAGGGCACCGGGGAGCTGTTTTTT; CDR3aa: CAWKGTGELFF
v_gene: TRBV27; abundance: NA; d_gene: NA; j_gene: TRBJ2-2; CDR3nt: TGTGCCAGCAGTTTATCGGGTCCCAGGGCTCCCTACACCGGGGAGCTGTTTTTT; CDR3aa: CASSLSGPRAPYTGELFF
v_gene: TRBV29-1; abundance: NA; d_gene: NA; j_gene: TRBJ1-1; CDR3nt: TGCAGCTACCAGCGGGGCGCGAACACTGAAGCTTTCTTT; CDR3aa: CSYQRGANTEAFF
v_gene: TRBV12-3/TRBV12-4; abundance: NA; d_gene: TRBD2; j_gene: TRBJ2-3; CDR3nt: TGTGCCAGCAGTCTAACTAGCGGGGGGACTACAGATACGCAGTATTTT; CDR3aa: CASSLTSGGTTDTQYF
v_gene: TRBV7-2; abundance: NA; d_gene: TRBD1; j_gene: TRBJ2-5; CDR3nt: TGTGCCAGCAGCGAACAGGGGGCGACGATTGGAGAGACCCAGTACTTC; CDR3aa: CASSEQGATIGETQYF
v_gene: TRBV30; abundance: NA; d_gene: NA; j_gene: TRBJ1-2; CDR3nt: TGTGCCTGGAGTGACCTCAACTATGGCTACACCTTC; CDR3aa: CAWSDLNYGYTF
v_gene: TRBV3-1; abundance: once; d_gene: TRBD1; j_gene: TRBJ2-5; CDR3nt: TGTGCCAGCAGCTTAGGACAGGTCCAAGAGACCCAGTACTTC; CDR3aa: CASSLGQVQETQYF